The 22 T cell receptor beta chains presented below share a single source sample, sequenced in a study of shared clonotypes between healthy human individuals. TCRdb's copy holds only in-frame clones and misses some; the assay was immunoSEQ multiplex PCR. This sample yields 450,000 to 650,000 clones, of which roughly 79% are seen a single time; 9.5% to 15% belongs to the top ten. Sample: PBMCs. The receptors were sampled from a middle-aged woman in good health. Some clones in this sample may be carry-over from other donors' samples.

The V and J genes are TRBV11-2 and TRBJ2-6; D unresolved. The V gene lost 0 bases and the J gene lost 9 bases, with 9 bases spanning the gap. The CDR3 loop spans 14 amino acids. The V gene's germline CDR1 is SGHAT and CDR2 FQNNGV. CDR3 region: CASSLDPSDNVLTF. CDR3 sequence (DNA): TGTGCCAGCAGCTTAGATCCAAGTGACAACGTCCTGACTTTC. The full variable domain, with the rest looked up from reference TRBV11-2 and TRBJ2-6, is EAGVAQSPRYKIIEKRQSVAFWCNPISGHATLYWYQQILGQGPKLLIQFQNNGVVDDSQLPKDRFSAERLKGVDSTLKIQPAKLEDSAVYLCASSLDPSDNVLTFGAGSRLTVL.

V and J are TRBV7-9 and TRBJ2-3, with D possibly TRBD1 on 5 matching bases. Germline CDR1 SEHNR, CDR2 FQNEAQ (reference sequence). V dropped 5 bases and J dropped 1 base, with 10 bases sitting between them. The CDR3 consists of 14 residues. In nucleotides, the CDR3 is TGTGCCAGCAGCATTCAGACAGGCACAGATACGCAGTATTTT. Amino acids: CASSIQTGTDTQYF.

This clone was counted a single time. The chain is built from TRBV7-2 and TRBJ2-2; 7 bases line up with TRBD2. The CDR3 has 16 amino acids. Germline CDR1 is SGHTA and CDR2 is FQGNSA. Germline trimming cut 4 bases from V and 5 bases from J; bases unmatched to any gene: 10. CDR3 sequence (DNA): TGTGCCAGCAGCTGGGTTGGGGGAGCGGGGACCGGGGAGCTGTTTTTT. It specifies CASSWVGGAGTGELFF.

V usage is TRBV11-2 and J usage is TRBJ2-2; 9 positions agree with TRBD2. V shed 0 bases, J shed 9 bases, and the junction held 2 bases outside the gene matches. CDR1 SGHAT and CDR2 FQNNGV come from the germline V gene. The CDR3 sequence is 14 residues long. The CDR3 DNA reads as TGTGCCAGCAGCTTAGATAGCGGGAGCAGGGAGCTGTTTTTT. It specifies CASSLDSGSRELFF.

This chain links TRBV28 with TRBJ2-7; TRBD2 matches at 7 bases. V lost 6 bases to trimming and J lost 6 bases; unmatched junction nucleotides: 11. CDR1 and CDR2 from the germline V gene are MDHEN and SYDVKM. CDR3 length equals 14 residues. The CDR3 spells CASSQGTTFREQYF. Written as DNA, the CDR3 is TGTGCCAGCAGCCAAGGGACTACATTCCGCGAGCAGTACTTC.

The J gene is TRBJ2-2, the V gene TRBV6-5; the D gene is possibly TRBD2 (5 bases). The CDR3 spans 14 residues. Deletions cut 2 bases from V and 4 bases from J, with 8 bases between. Per germline, CDR1 MNHEY and CDR2 SVGAGI. CDR3 coding DNA: TGTGCCAGCAGTTACCTTCGGGGCACCGGGGAGCTGTTTTTT. Translation: CASSYLRGTGELFF.

A word on this clone: Other DNA sequences in this specimen translate into the identical CDR3. This chain links TRBV7-8 with TRBJ2-2; unclear D gene. CDR1 SGHVS and CDR2 FQNEAQ come from the germline V gene. This CDR3 region has 14 residues. V lost 2 bases to trimming and J lost 0 bases, with 4 bases between them. The CDR3 nucleotides are TGTGCCAGCAGCTTAAGTCCGAACACCGGGGAGCTGTTTTTT. Its translation: CASSLSPNTGELFF.

The CDR3 loop reads CASSSRTGVANEKLFF. The CDR3, as DNA: TGTGCCAGCAGTTCTCGGACAGGGGTTGCTAATGAAAAACTGTTTTTT. The V call is TRBV28, the J call TRBJ1-4, with TRBD1 matching over 9 bases. V dropped 4 bases and J dropped 3; count of bases not matched to a gene: 6. This CDR3 contains 16 residues. The germline gives CDR1 MDHEN, CDR2 SYDVKM. Complete variable domain (other parts from reference TRBV28 and TRBJ1-4): DVKVTQSSRYLVKRTGEKVFLECVQDMDHENMFWYRQDPGLGLRLIYFSYDVKMKEKGDIPEGYSVSREKKERFSLILESASTNQTSMYLCASSSRTGVANEKLFFGSGTQLSVL.

V is TRBV6-5 and J is TRBJ2-1; 8 nucleotides match TRBD1. J lost 0 bases, V lost 7 bases, and 5 bases had no gene match. Germline assignment: CDR1 MNHEY and CDR2 SVGAGI. The CDR3 extends over 15 amino acids. The CDR3 loop reads CASTRGRGSYNEQFF. The CDR3 DNA reads TGTGCCAGCACCAGGGGGCGCGGCTCCTACAATGAGCAGTTCTTC.

In its sample, this clone was seen a few times. The chain couples TRBV30 to TRBJ1-1; D unresolved. Deletions cut 5 bases from V and 0 bases from J, with 10 bases between. Germline V gene sequence: CDR1 GTSNPN, CDR2 SVGIG (reference sequence). The CDR3 contains 13 residues. The CDR3 region has the DNA TGTGCCTGGCACGGGCGCATGAACACTGAAGCTTTCTTT. Protein product: CAWHGRMNTEAFF. Combining the CDR3 with reference TRBV30 and TRBJ1-1 gives the whole variable domain SQTIHQWPATLVQPVGSPLSLECTVEGTSNPNLYWYRQAAGRGLQLLFYSVGIGQISSEVPQNLSASRPQDRQFILSSKKLLLSDSGFYLCAWHGRMNTEAFFGQGTRLTVV.

This clone came up many times. The chain uses TRBV27 and TRBJ2-1, with a weak D call TRBD2 (6 bases). The germline CDR1 and CDR2 sequences are MNHEY and SMNVEV (reference sequence). Trimming shortened V by 3 bases and J by 9 bases, and 18 bases separated the two germline ends. The CDR3 is made up of 15 amino acids. The CDR3, as DNA: TGTGCCAGCAGTTTTCTATCGGAGGGTAGCGGTGAGCAGTTCTTC. It is translated as CASSFLSEGSGEQFF.

The CDR3 nucleotides read TGTGCCAGCAGTGAATTTCCTCCCCGGTTCGTGCGTATCGGGTCCTACGAGCAGTACTTC. It encodes CASSEFPPRFVRIGSYEQYF. This sequence joins TRBV2 and TRBJ2-7; D is uncertain. Germline V gives CDR1 SNHLY, CDR2 FYNNEI. Trimming left V 2 bases short and J 1 base short, with 27 bases between. This CDR3 region has 20 residues.

This sequence joins TRBV28 and TRBJ1-3; a possible D gene is TRBD1 (6 bases). Trimming left V 3 bases short and J 4 bases short, with 13 bases between. The V gene's germline CDR1 is MDHEN and CDR2 SYDVKM. The CDR3 loop spans 15 amino acids. CDR3 DNA sequence: TGTGCCAGCAGTTTCAGGGGTTATTACGGAAACACCATATATTTT. Protein product: CASSFRGYYGNTIYF. Supplemented by reference TRBV28 and TRBJ1-3, the full variable domain reads DVKVTQSSRYLVKRTGEKVFLECVQDMDHENMFWYRQDPGLGLRLIYFSYDVKMKEKGDIPEGYSVSREKKERFSLILESASTNQTSMYLCASSFRGYYGNTIYFGEGSWLTVV.

The V and J genes are TRBV6-1 and TRBJ2-2, with 10 bases fitting TRBD2. CDR3 length: 15 residues. Trimming took 6 bases from V and 4 from J; bases not matched to a gene: 5. The V gene's germline CDR1 is MNHNS and CDR2 SASEGT. This CDR3 is CASSVTSGVTGELFF. DNA for the CDR3: TGTGCCAGCAGCGTAACTAGCGGGGTCACCGGGGAGCTGTTTTTT.

The chain couples TRBV5-1 to TRBJ2-3; a weak D match, TRBD2 (5 bases). Trimming took 4 bases from V and 2 from J, leaving 14 bases between them. CDR3 length equals 15 residues. Germline values: CDR1 SGHRS, CDR2 YFSETQ. CDR3 sequence reads: CASSIVQTNTDTQYF. DNA of the CDR3: TGCGCCAGCAGCATCGTACAGACTAACACAGATACGCAGTATTTT.

The chain uses TRBV7-9 and TRBJ2-5, with 10 bases lining up with TRBD1. CDR3 size: 16 residues. Germline V CDR1 and CDR2: SEHNR, FQNEAQ (reference sequence). V lost 5 bases, J lost 5 bases, and 11 bases stayed unmatched. This CDR3 reads CASSANGDRGWETQYF. The CDR3 nucleotides are TGTGCCAGCAGCGCTAATGGGGACAGGGGTTGGGAGACCCAGTACTTC. The whole variable domain, filled in from reference TRBV7-9 and TRBJ2-5, reads DTGVSQNPRHKITKRGQNVTFRCDPISEHNRLYWYRQTLGQGPEFLTYFQNEAQLEKSRLLSDRFSAERPKGSFSTLEIQRTEQGDSAMYLCASSANGDRGWETQYFGPGTRLLVL.

The chain links TRBV5-1 to TRBJ2-1; 9 bases are shared with TRBD1. Germline-derived CDR1 and CDR2 are SGHRS and YFSETQ. The CDR3 has 18 amino acids. Germline trimming cut 6 bases from V and 1 base from J; bases unmatched to any gene: 14. CDR3 DNA: TGCGCCAGCACCACGACCCCGGGACAGGGAGCTTCCTACAATGAGCAGTTCTTC. Translated: CASTTTPGQGASYNEQFF.

Concerning this clone: A far bigger clonotype differs at one base, so this is likely a read error. The chain employs TRBV9 and TRBJ1-1, with D hard to call. This CDR3 comprises 13 residues. The germline V gene has CDR1 SGDLS and CDR2 YYNGEE. The CDR3 loop reads CASGVGSGTEAFF. The CDR3, as DNA: TGTGCCAGCGGCGTAGGATCGGGGACTGAAGCTTTCTTT.

The chain recombines TRBV11-2 with TRBJ2-1; D call uncertain. Germline CDR1 and CDR2: SGHAT and FQNNGV. With 8 bases removed from V and 4 bases from J, the gap between germline ends came to 9 bases. The CDR3 runs to 12 residues. The CDR3 region has the DNA TGTGCCAGCCACTCGGGTTACAATGAGCAGTTCTTC. It yields the protein CASHSGYNEQFF.

This rearrangement joins TRBV5-1 to TRBJ1-1; D unclear. CDR3 length: 14 residues. From germline, CDR1 is SGHRS and CDR2 YFSETQ. V lost 1 base and J 0 bases, leaving 7 bases between the germline ends. The CDR3 DNA reads TGCGCCAGCAGCTTGAGCCAGATGAACACTGAAGCTTTCTTT. Translating gives CASSLSQMNTEAFF.

This chain joins TRBV2 and TRBJ1-5; no clear D. V lost 4 bases, J lost 3 bases, and 7 bases lay in between. CDR1 is SNHLY, CDR2 FYNNEI, per germline. The CDR3 is made up of 13 amino acids. The CDR3 reads CASSADPNQPQHF. CDR3 bases: TGTGCCAGCAGTGCCGACCCCAATCAGCCCCAGCATTTT.

The rearrangement uses TRBV10-3 and TRBJ1-4, with a tentative D call TRBD1 (5 bases). Looked up from germline, CDR1 is ENHRY and CDR2 is SYGVKD. The CDR3 is made up of 14 amino acids. V shed 4 bases and J shed 13 bases, with 19 bases lying between them. The CDR3 sequence: CAISVDHTRGGLFF. The CDR3 DNA follows: TGTGCCATCAGTGTGGATCATACCCGGGGGGGACTGTTTTTT.